These 31 T cell receptor beta chains originate from one sample sequenced in a study of cytomegalovirus exposure and HLA in healthy donors. PCR primers comprised 60 Vbeta and 13 Jbeta primers. Sequenced by immunoSEQ multiplex PCR; TCRdb stores in-frame clones only, minus some. The sample has approximately 110,000 clones, just under 75% seen once. The sequenced sample was PBMCs. Receptor source: a man in his 60s in good health and CMV-seropositive.

V is TRBV19 and J is TRBJ2-7, with 10 bases identical to TRBD2. This CDR3 region has 17 residues. With 5 bases clipped from V and 1 base from J, the junction kept 11 bases outside the gene matches. In germline, CDR1 is LNHDA, CDR2 SQIVND (reference sequence). The CDR3 coding sequence is TGTGCCAGTAGTTTCCATCGGACTAGCGGTTATTCCTACGAGCAGTACTTC. Amino acids: CASSFHRTSGYSYEQYF.

The chain links TRBV2 to TRBJ2-5; TRBD2 might be the D (6 bases). Germline V gene lookup returns CDR1 SNHLY and CDR2 FYNNEI. The CDR3 extends over 12 amino acids. The V end lost 5 bases, the J end lost 7 bases, and 11 bases lay between the germline ends. The CDR3: CASSRGSGTQYF. In nucleotides, the CDR3 is TGTGCCAGCAGTCGGGGTAGCGGGACCCAGTACTTC.

The chain couples TRBV5-1 to TRBJ2-7; 9 bases line up with TRBD1. The CDR3 has 16 amino acids. The V gene end was trimmed by 2 bases and the J gene end by 0 bases; junction bases not matched to a gene: 6. The germline V gene encodes CDR1 SGHRS and CDR2 YFSETQ. This CDR3 is CASSLGQGSSSYEQYF. In DNA, the CDR3 is TGCGCCAGCAGCTTAGGACAGGGGTCGAGCTCCTACGAGCAGTACTTC. The variable domain in full, completed from reference TRBV5-1 and TRBJ2-7, reads KAGVTQTPRYLIKTRGQQVTLSCSPISGHRSVSWYQQTPGQGLQFLFEYFSETQRNKGNFPGRFSGRQFSNSRSEMNVSTLELGDSALYLCASSLGQGSSSYEQYFGPGTRLTVT.

This sequence joins TRBV28 and TRBJ1-5; 7 positions agree with TRBD1. V shed 4 bases and J 5 bases; nucleotides not matched to a gene: 5. This CDR3 is 14 amino acids long. From germline, CDR1 is MDHEN and CDR2 SYDVKM. The CDR3 DNA follows: TGTGCCAGCAGTTGGGCAGGGGGTGATCAGCCCCAGCATTTT. Translated: CASSWAGGDQPQHF.

The count of this clone is one. The rearrangement joins TRBV6-5 to TRBJ1-1; tentatively, D is TRBD1 (5 bases). The CDR3 extends over 14 amino acids. Germline V gene lookup returns CDR1 MNHEY and CDR2 SVGAGI. The germline V and J ends were trimmed by 2 bases and 6 bases, with 13 bases remaining between them. In DNA, the CDR3 is TGTGCCAGCAGTTACCTACAGGATGGGGCTGAAGCTTTCTTT. Its protein product is CASSYLQDGAEAFF.

The chain links TRBV11-2 to TRBJ1-4; TRBD1 agrees at 8 bases. Unmatched junction bases numbered 4, after V lost 4 bases and J lost 6 bases. CDR3 length equals 14 residues. Germline V gene lookup returns CDR1 SGHAT and CDR2 FQNNGV. The CDR3 DNA follows: TGTGCCAGCAGCTGGACAGGGCGAGATGAAAAACTGTTTTTT. This encodes CASSWTGRDEKLFF. The full variable domain, completed using reference TRBV11-2 and TRBJ1-4, is EAGVAQSPRYKIIEKRQSVAFWCNPISGHATLYWYQQILGQGPKLLIQFQNNGVVDDSQLPKDRFSAERLKGVDSTLKIQPAKLEDSAVYLCASSWTGRDEKLFFGSGTQLSVL.

This clone was seen only a few times. This sequence joins TRBV27 and TRBJ2-1; 8 nucleotides align to TRBD2. The germline V gene encodes CDR1 MNHEY and CDR2 SMNVEV (reference sequence). V was pared by 1 base and J by 7 bases, with 12 bases of the junction left unmatched. The length of the CDR3 is 17 residues. CDR3 sequence (DNA): TGTGCCAGCAGTTTATTGGGGCTGCGGGGGGCTCGGAATGAGCAGTTCTTC. Protein sequence: CASSLLGLRGARNEQFF.

The chain links TRBV6-6 to TRBJ2-3, with 8 bases lining up with TRBD1. Unmatched junction bases numbered 6, after V lost 5 bases and J lost 2 bases. This CDR3 spans 15 amino acids. Germline loops: CDR1 MNHNY, CDR2 SVGAGI (reference sequence). The CDR3 protein is CASSHRTGTTDTQYF. CDR3 DNA: TGTGCCAGCAGTCACCGGACAGGGACCACAGATACGCAGTATTTT.

The rearrangement uses TRBV15 and TRBJ2-3; 9 nucleotides line up with TRBD2. CDR1 and CDR2 (germline): LNHNV, YYDKDF (reference sequence). The J segment lost 6 bases and the V segment lost 6 bases, leaving 10 bases of the junction unmatched. The CDR3 consists of 15 residues. CDR3 DNA sequence: TGTGCCACCAGTATGCAGCGGGGGGCTTGGGATACGCAGTATTTT. As protein: CATSMQRGAWDTQYF. The full variable domain, rest sourced from reference TRBV15 and TRBJ2-3, is DAMVIQNPRYQVTQFGKPVTLSCSQTLNHNVMYWYQQKSSQAPKLLFHYYDKDFNNEADTPDNFQSRRPNTSFCFLDIRSPGLGDTAMYLCATSMQRGAWDTQYFGPGTRLTVL.

This clone was recorded a few times. J is TRBJ1-1 and V is TRBV5-1; D gene unclear. Germline CDR1 is SGHRS and CDR2 is YFSETQ. V was pared by 5 bases and J by 0 bases, with 11 bases between. The CDR3 is made up of 14 amino acids. The DNA of the CDR3 is TGCGCCAGCAGTTCCGGGGAAGTGAACACTGAAGCTTTCTTT. Translated: CASSSGEVNTEAFF.

This clone came up a few times. This chain joins TRBV5-1 and TRBJ2-3, with TRBD2 identical over 8 bases. The V gene end was trimmed by 2 bases and the J gene end by 2 bases; junction bases not matched to a gene: 4. CDR1 and CDR2 (germline): SGHRS, YFSETQ. The CDR3 consists of 15 residues. The CDR3: CASSLAGANTDTQYF. In nucleotides, the CDR3 is TGCGCCAGCAGCTTAGCGGGGGCCAACACAGATACGCAGTATTTT.

The genes are TRBV28 and TRBJ1-5, with D maybe TRBD1 (5 bases). V lost 2 bases to trimming and J lost 5 bases, with 22 bases between them. Germline lookup yields CDR1 MDHEN and CDR2 SYDVKM. This CDR3 has 18 amino acids. This CDR3 is CASSLSLGLGQIDQPQHF. CDR3 nucleotide sequence: TGTGCCAGCAGTTTAAGTCTTGGCCTCGGACAAATAGATCAGCCCCAGCATTTT.

The chain combines TRBV5-4 with TRBJ1-2; maybe TRBD1 (5 bases). Looked up from germline, CDR1 is SGHNT and CDR2 is YYREEE (reference sequence). Trimming left V 4 bases short and J 6 bases short, with 19 bases between. This CDR3 contains 15 residues. For the CDR3, the DNA is TGTGCCAGCAGCCAGGACATCGACGGGTTAGATGGCTACACCTTC. Translation gives CASSQDIDGLDGYTF.

The chain carries TRBV10-3 and TRBJ2-6, with 7 bases fitting TRBD1. CDR1 is ENHRY, CDR2 SYGVKD, per germline. Trimming took 11 bases from V and 3 from J; bases not matched to a gene: 10. The CDR3 is 15 residues long. The DNA of the CDR3 is TGTGCCGTTCGACAAGGGGGCTTTGGGGCCAACGTCCTGACTTTC. Encoded protein: CAVRQGGFGANVLTF.

The chain links TRBV7-9 to TRBJ2-2, with D perhaps matching TRBD2 (6 bases). V was cut by 4 bases and J by 3 bases, with 9 bases left in between. Germline V CDR1 and CDR2: SEHNR, FQNEAQ (reference sequence). CDR3 length: 14 residues. The CDR3 coding sequence is TGTGCCAGCAGCTCGGGGACTTACACCGGGGAGCTGTTTTTT. Translating gives CASSSGTYTGELFF.

The chain recombines TRBV29-1 with TRBJ1-2, with 11 bases identical to TRBD1. J gave up 6 bases and V 4 bases, and 4 bases lay outside the gene matches. Germline V gives CDR1 SQVTM, CDR2 ANQGSEA. The CDR3 has 13 residues. The CDR3 DNA follows: TGCAGCGTTGCCAGGACAGGGGGCGATGGCTACACCTTC. It translates to CSVARTGGDGYTF.

The chain combines TRBV10-2 with TRBJ2-3; 12 bases align to TRBD2. Germline lookup yields CDR1 WSHSY and CDR2 SAAADI. The ends lost 7 bases at V and 1 base at J; junction bases unmatched: 3. The CDR3 has 15 residues. The CDR3 nucleotides are TGCGCCAGCATTCGGACTAGCGGGGGCACAGATACGCAGTATTTT. Residues: CASIRTSGGTDTQYF.

The chain links TRBV2 to TRBJ1-5, with 9 bases that match TRBD1. The CDR3 runs 14 residues. Germline V gene data show CDR1 as SNHLY and CDR2 as FYNNEI. With V trimmed by 7 bases and J by 6 bases, 7 bases remained unmatched. The CDR3 spells CASTGDRVGQPQHF. The CDR3 nucleotides are TGTGCCAGCACCGGGGACAGGGTTGGTCAGCCCCAGCATTTT.

The chain combines TRBV2 with TRBJ2-5; 8 bases agree with TRBD1. This CDR3 spans 15 amino acids. Germline CDR1 is SNHLY and CDR2 is FYNNEI. The ends lost 7 bases at V and 4 bases at J; junction bases unmatched: 11. CDR3 sequence: CASTKIPGGAETQYF. The CDR3 DNA reads TGTGCCAGCACGAAAATCCCAGGGGGCGCAGAGACCCAGTACTTC.

The CDR3 spells CASSSGQGVGTDTQYF. CDR3 DNA: TGTGCCAGCAGTTCGGGACAGGGAGTAGGCACAGATACGCAGTATTTT. This rearrangement joins TRBV6-5 to TRBJ2-3; TRBD1 matches at 9 bases. CDR1 and CDR2 (germline): MNHEY, SVGAGI. Trimming took 4 bases from V and 1 from J; bases not matched to a gene: 6. The CDR3 sequence is 16 residues long.

The chain is built from TRBV2 and TRBJ2-7; 7 bases are a match to TRBD1. CDR1 and CDR2 from the germline V gene are SNHLY and FYNNEI. This CDR3 is built from 13 residues. V was pared by 5 bases and J by 2 bases, with 3 bases of the junction left unmatched. The DNA of the CDR3 is TGTGCCAGCAGTTTAGGGACAGCCTACGAGCAGTACTTC. Amino acids: CASSLGTAYEQYF.

The chain joins TRBV25-1 to TRBJ2-1, with TRBD2 matching over 10 bases. The CDR3 covers 15 residues. Germline loops: CDR1 MGHDK, CDR2 SYGVNS. V was clipped by 6 bases and J by 2 bases; unmatched bases: 4. This chain's CDR3 is CASSESGGAYNEQFF. The CDR3 nucleotides are TGTGCCAGCAGCGAAAGCGGGGGGGCCTACAATGAGCAGTTCTTC. Supplemented by reference TRBV25-1 and TRBJ2-1, the full variable domain reads EADIYQTPRYLVIGTGKKITLECSQTMGHDKMYWYQQDPGMELHLIHYSYGVNSTEKGDLSSESTVSRIRTEHFPLTLESARPSHTSQYLCASSESGGAYNEQFFGPGTRLTVL.

The genes are TRBV2 and TRBJ2-5; 13 nucleotides align to TRBD2. With 7 bases clipped from V and 5 bases from J, the junction kept 4 bases outside the gene matches. The CDR3 contains 14 residues. Per germline, CDR1 SNHLY and CDR2 FYNNEI. The CDR3 DNA is TGTGCCAGCACCGGGACTAGCGGGATGGAGACCCAGTACTTC. It encodes CASTGTSGMETQYF.

The chain is built from TRBV28 and TRBJ1-1, with D possibly TRBD1 on 5 matching bases. With 11 bases removed from V and 0 bases from J, the gap between germline ends came to 13 bases. The CDR3 is 13 residues long. CDR1 MDHEN and CDR2 SYDVKM come from the germline V gene. The CDR3 nucleotides read TGTGCCCACGGTAGGGGCATGAACACTGAAGCTTTCTTT. This sequence encodes CAHGRGMNTEAFF.

The rearrangement links TRBV19 to TRBJ1-1, with D tentatively TRBD1 (5 bases). Between the trimmed V and J ends, which lost 3 bases and 4 bases, there was a span of 12 bases. The CDR3 has 14 amino acids. The V gene's germline CDR1 is LNHDA and CDR2 SQIVND (reference sequence). The CDR3 loop is CASSMGWQGTEAFF. The DNA for the CDR3 is TGTGCCAGTAGTATGGGATGGCAGGGCACTGAAGCTTTCTTT. The full variable domain, with the rest looked up from reference TRBV19 and TRBJ1-1, is DGGITQSPKYLFRKEGQNVTLSCEQNLNHDAMYWYRQDPGQGLRLIYYSQIVNDFQKGDIAEGYSVSREKKESFPLTVTSAQKNPTAFYLCASSMGWQGTEAFFGQGTRLTVV.

V and J are TRBV9 and TRBJ1-2; the D is unclear. This CDR3 has 14 residues. Germline V gene lookup returns CDR1 SGDLS and CDR2 YYNGEE. Trimming left V 0 bases short and J 13 bases short, with 19 bases between. CDR3 region: CASSVVMGPAEGTF. The CDR3, as DNA: TGTGCCAGCAGCGTAGTTATGGGCCCAGCCGAGGGCACCTTC.

This chain uses TRBV6-1 with TRBJ1-5, with D perhaps matching TRBD1 (6 bases). The V and J ends lost 7 bases and 3 bases respectively, with 13 bases between them. Looked up from germline, CDR1 is MNHNS and CDR2 is SASEGT. The CDR3 is 14 residues long. The DNA for the CDR3 is TGTGCCAGCAAAAACAGGGTGAACAATCAGCCCCAGCATTTT. Translated: CASKNRVNNQPQHF.

This chain joins TRBV18 and TRBJ2-5, with TRBD1 as a possible D gene (5 bases). This CDR3 is 15 amino acids long. The ends were cut back, 3 bases at V and 5 bases at J, with 16 bases in the middle. CDR1 and CDR2 (germline): KGHSH, LQKENI. CDR3 in DNA: TGTGCCAGCTCACCTACAAAGGGGCTGGGGGAGACCCAGTACTTC. Translating it yields CASSPTKGLGETQYF.

The V gene is TRBV19, the J gene TRBJ1-2, with D possibly TRBD1 on 6 matching bases. The germline gives CDR1 LNHDA, CDR2 SQIVND (reference sequence). V was shortened by 5 bases and J by 4 bases, with 14 bases between the two germline ends. The CDR3 consists of 14 residues. DNA of the CDR3: TGTGCCAGTAGTCAACGGGACACCCTCTATGGCTACACCTTC. This gives the protein CASSQRDTLYGYTF.

The chain combines TRBV28 with TRBJ1-5, with TRBD1 identical over 8 bases. V was pared by 1 base and J by 5 bases, with 1 base of the junction left unmatched. The CDR3 is 14 residues long. CDR1 and CDR2 from the germline V gene are MDHEN and SYDVKM. CDR3 protein: CASSLLQGDQPQHF. The CDR3 coding sequence is TGTGCCAGCAGTTTATTACAGGGGGATCAGCCCCAGCATTTT.

The chain has TRBV28 and TRBJ1-3, with a tentative D call TRBD1 (6 bases). Germline CDR1 MDHEN, CDR2 SYDVKM. CDR3 length equals 16 residues. V gave up 4 bases and J gave up 0 bases, with 13 bases separating them. The chain's CDR3 is CASSSVQGGSGNTIYF. The DNA of the CDR3 is TGTGCCAGCAGTTCCGTACAGGGCGGCTCTGGAAACACCATATATTTT.